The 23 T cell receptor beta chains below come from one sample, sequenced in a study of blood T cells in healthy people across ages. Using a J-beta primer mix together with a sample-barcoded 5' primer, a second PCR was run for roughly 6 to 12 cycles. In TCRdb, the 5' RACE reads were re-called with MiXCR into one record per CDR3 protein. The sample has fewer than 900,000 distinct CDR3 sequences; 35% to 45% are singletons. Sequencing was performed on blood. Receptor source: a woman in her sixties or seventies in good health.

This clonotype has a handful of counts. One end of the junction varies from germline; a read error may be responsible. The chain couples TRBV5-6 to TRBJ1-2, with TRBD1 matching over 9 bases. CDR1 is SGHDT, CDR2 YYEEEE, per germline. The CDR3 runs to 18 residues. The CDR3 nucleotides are TGTGCCAGCGGACCCGGGACAGGGTTATTCCGGGAAAGATATGGCTATACCTTC. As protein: CASGPGTGLFRERYGYTF.

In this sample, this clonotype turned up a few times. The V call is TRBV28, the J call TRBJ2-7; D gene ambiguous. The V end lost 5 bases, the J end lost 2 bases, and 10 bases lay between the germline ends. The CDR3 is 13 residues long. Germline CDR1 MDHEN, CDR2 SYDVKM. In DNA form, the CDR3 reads TGTGCCAGCAGTCTCCCACCCGCCTACGAGCAGTACTTC. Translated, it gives CASSLPPAYEQYF.

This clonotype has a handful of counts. The CDR3 sequence is CATSRDRASTDTQYF. DNA of the CDR3: TGTGCCACCAGCAGAGATCGGGCCAGCACAGATACGCAGTATTTT. The V call is TRBV15, the J call TRBJ2-3, with D uncertain. The CDR3 runs to 15 residues. From germline, CDR1 is LNHNV and CDR2 YYDKDF (reference sequence). V was clipped by 0 bases and J by 0 bases, with 7 bases between them.

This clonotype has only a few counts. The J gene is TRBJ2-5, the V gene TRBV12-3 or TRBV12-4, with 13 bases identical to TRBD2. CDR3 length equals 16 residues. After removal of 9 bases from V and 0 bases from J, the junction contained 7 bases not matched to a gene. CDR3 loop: CASGTSGAPYQETQYF. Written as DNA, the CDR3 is TGTGCCAGTGGGACTAGCGGGGCTCCGTACCAAGAGACCCAGTACTTC.

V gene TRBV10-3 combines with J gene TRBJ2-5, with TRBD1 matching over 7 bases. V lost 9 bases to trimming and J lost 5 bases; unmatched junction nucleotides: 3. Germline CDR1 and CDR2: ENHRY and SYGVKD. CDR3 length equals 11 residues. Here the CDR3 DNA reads TGTGCCATAAGGGGGCGGGAGACCCAGTACTTC. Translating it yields CAIRGRETQYF.

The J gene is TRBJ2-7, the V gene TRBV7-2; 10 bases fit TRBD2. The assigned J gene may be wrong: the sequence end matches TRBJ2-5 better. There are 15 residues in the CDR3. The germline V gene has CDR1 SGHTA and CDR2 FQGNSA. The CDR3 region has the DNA TGTGCCAGCAGCTTGGAACTAGCGGGATCGGAGACCCAGTACTTC. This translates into CASSLELAGSETQYF.

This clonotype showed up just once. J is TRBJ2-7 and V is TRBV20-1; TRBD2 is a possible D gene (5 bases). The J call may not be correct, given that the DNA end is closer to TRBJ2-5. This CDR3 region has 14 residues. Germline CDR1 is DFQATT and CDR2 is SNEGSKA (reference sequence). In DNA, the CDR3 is TGCAGTGCTACTAGTTCTGCGGGTGGAGAGACCCAGTACTTC. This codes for CSATSSAGGETQYF.

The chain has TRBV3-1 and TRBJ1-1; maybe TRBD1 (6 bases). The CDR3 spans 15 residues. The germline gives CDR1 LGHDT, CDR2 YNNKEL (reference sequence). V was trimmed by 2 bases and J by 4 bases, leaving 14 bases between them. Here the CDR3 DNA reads TGTGCCAGCAGCCAATCCGATACAGGGACCACTGAAGCTTTCTTT. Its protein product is CASSQSDTGTTEAFF.

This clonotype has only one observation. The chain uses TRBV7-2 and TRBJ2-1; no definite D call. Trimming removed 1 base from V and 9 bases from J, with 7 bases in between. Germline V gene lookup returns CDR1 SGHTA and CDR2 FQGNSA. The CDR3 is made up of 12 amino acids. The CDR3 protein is CASSLESGEQFF. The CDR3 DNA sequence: TGTGCCAGCAGCTTAGAATCCGGTGAGCAGTTCTTC.

CDR3 sequence reads: CASSLVGSTPPEAFF. In DNA, the CDR3 is TGCGCCAGCAGCTTGGTCGGCAGCACCCCTCCTGAAGCTTTCTTT. The rearrangement joins TRBV5-1 to TRBJ1-1; D is undetermined. Trimming removed 0 bases from V and 6 bases from J, with 15 bases in between. Germline assignment: CDR1 SGHRS and CDR2 YFSETQ. This CDR3 has 15 residues.

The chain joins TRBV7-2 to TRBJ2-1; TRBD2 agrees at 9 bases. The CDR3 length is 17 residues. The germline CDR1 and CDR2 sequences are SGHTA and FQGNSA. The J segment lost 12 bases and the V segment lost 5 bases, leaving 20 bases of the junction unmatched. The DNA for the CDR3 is TGTGCCAGCAGCCTCCTGAGGAGGGCTAGCGGGGCGTCTGGGCAGTTCTTC. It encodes CASSLLRRASGASGQFF. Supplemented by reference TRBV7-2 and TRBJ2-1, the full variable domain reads GAGVSQSPSNKVTEKGKDVELRCDPISGHTALYWYRQSLGQGLEFLIYFQGNSAPDKSGLPSDRFSAERTGGSVSTLTIQRTQQEDSAVYLCASSLLRRASGASGQFFGPGTRLTVL.

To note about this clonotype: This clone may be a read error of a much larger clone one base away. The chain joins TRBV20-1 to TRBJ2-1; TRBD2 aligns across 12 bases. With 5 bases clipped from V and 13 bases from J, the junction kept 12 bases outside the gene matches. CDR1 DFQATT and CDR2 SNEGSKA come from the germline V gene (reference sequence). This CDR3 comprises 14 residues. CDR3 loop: CSAPQRTSGETQFF. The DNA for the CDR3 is TGCAGTGCTCCCCAGCGGACTAGCGGGGAGACCCAGTTCTTC.

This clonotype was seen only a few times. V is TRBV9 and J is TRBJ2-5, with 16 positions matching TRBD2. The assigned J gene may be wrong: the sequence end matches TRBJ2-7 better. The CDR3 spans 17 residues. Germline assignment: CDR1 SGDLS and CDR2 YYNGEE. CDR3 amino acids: CASSVAVGLAGGGEQYF. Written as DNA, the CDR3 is TGTGCCAGCAGCGTAGCGGTGGGACTAGCGGGAGGGGGCGAGCAGTACTTC.

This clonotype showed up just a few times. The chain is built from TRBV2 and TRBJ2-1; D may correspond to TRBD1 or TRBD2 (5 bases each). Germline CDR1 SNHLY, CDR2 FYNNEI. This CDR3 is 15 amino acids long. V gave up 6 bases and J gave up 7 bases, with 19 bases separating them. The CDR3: CASSPGTLQINEQFF. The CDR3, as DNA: TGTGCCAGCAGCCCTGGGACCCTACAAATAAATGAGCAGTTCTTC.

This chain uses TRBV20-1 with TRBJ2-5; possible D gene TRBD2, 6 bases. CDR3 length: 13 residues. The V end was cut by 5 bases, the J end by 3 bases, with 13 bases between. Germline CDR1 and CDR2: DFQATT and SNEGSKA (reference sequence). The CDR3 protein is CSAGEGGEETQYF. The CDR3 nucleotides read TGCAGTGCTGGCGAAGGAGGGGAAGAGACCCAGTACTTC.

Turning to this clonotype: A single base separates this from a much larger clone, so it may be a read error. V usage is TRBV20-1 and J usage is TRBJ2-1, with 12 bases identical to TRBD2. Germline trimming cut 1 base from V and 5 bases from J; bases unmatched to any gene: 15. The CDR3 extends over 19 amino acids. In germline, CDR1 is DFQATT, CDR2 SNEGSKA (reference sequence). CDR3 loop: CSARAGASGRANRDNEQFF. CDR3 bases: TGCAGTGCTAGAGCCGGGGCTAGCGGGAGGGCCAATCGTGACAATGAGCAGTTCTTC.

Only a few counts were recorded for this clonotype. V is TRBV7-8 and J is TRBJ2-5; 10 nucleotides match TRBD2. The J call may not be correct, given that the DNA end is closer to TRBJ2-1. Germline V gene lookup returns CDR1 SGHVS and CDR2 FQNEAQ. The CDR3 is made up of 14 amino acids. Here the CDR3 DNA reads TGTGCCAGCAGCTTAAAGCGGGGGGGAGAGACCCAGTTCTTC. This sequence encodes CASSLKRGGETQFF.

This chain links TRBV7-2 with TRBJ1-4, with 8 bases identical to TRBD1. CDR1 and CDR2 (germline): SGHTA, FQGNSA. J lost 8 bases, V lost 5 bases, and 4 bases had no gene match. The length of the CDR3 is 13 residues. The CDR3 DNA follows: TGTGCCAGCAGCAGGACAGGGAGGGAAAAACTGTTTTTT. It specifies CASSRTGREKLFF.

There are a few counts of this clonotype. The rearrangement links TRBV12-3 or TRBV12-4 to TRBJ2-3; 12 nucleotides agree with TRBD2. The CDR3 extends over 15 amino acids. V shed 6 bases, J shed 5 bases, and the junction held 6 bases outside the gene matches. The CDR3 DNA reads TGTGCCAGCAGACTCCCGGGACTAGCGGGAGATACGCAGTATTTT. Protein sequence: CASRLPGLAGDTQYF.

DNA for the CDR3: TGTGCCAGCAGCGTGTTGGACAGCCCCGGGTCCCAGTACTTC. Protein: CASSVLDSPGSQYF. The J gene is TRBJ2-5, the V gene TRBV9, with a tentative D call TRBD1 (6 bases). V was shortened by 2 bases and J by 9 bases, with 17 bases between the two germline ends. This CDR3 has 14 residues. Germline V gene lookup returns CDR1 SGDLS and CDR2 YYNGEE.

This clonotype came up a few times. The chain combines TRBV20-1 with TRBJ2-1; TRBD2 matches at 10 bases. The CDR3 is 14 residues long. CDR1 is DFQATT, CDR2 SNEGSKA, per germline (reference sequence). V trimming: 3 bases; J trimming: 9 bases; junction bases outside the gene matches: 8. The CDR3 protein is CSASGTSVLSEQFF. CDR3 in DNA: TGCAGTGCTAGTGGGACTAGCGTCTTGTCTGAGCAGTTCTTC.

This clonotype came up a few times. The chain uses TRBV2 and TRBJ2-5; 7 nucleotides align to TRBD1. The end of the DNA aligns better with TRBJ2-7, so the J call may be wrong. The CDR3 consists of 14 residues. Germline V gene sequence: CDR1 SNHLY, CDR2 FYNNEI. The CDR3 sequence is CASRPGQAHYEQYF. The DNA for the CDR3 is TGTGCCAGCAGACCAGGACAGGCCCACTACGAGCAGTACTTC.

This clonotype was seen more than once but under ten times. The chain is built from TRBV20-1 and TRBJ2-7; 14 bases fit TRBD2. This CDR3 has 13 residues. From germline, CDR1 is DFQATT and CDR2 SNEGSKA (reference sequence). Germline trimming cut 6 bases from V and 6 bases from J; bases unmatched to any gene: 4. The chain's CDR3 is CSAAGLAGGEQYF. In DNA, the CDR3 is TGCAGTGCCGCAGGACTAGCGGGGGGCGAGCAGTACTTC.